This section outlines one T cell receptor beta chain sequence together with its context. What it binds is unknown. Trimming at V came to 0 bases and at J to 7 bases, leaving 3 bases not matched to a gene. There are 15 residues in the CDR3. Germline CDR1 is SGHAT and CDR2 is FQNNGV. This record comes from a study of follicular helper T cells after annual influenza vaccination. Background on the study: Days 0, 7 and 28 post-vaccination were the blood draw times. Study conclusions and caveats: Recurrent ICOS+CD38+ cTfh clonotypes included tetramer and AIM influenza-specific ones.

The protocol was immunoSEQ multiplex PCR, while the TCRdb copy is restricted to in-frame clones and leaves out a portion. The sample has some 8,200 clones, roughly four fifths seen once; the top ten hold approximately 0.98%. The time point is: 2014-2015 season, pre-vaccination. Blood volume per time point ranged from 40 to 100 mL. The source material was CXCR5+ CD38- circulating T follicular helper cells from blood, sampled on the day of influenza vaccination. Regarding subset: circulating Tfh, non-naive CD4+CXCR5+PD-1+ (ICOS+CD38+ or ICOS-CD38-). This receptor was identified in an adult who received the influenza vaccine. The chain is built from TRBV11-2 and TRBJ1-4, with 9 bases matching TRBD1. In DNA form, the CDR3 reads TGTGCCAGCAGCTTAGACGGACAGGGGACTGAAAAACTGTTTTTT. Its translation is CASSLDGQGTEKLFF.